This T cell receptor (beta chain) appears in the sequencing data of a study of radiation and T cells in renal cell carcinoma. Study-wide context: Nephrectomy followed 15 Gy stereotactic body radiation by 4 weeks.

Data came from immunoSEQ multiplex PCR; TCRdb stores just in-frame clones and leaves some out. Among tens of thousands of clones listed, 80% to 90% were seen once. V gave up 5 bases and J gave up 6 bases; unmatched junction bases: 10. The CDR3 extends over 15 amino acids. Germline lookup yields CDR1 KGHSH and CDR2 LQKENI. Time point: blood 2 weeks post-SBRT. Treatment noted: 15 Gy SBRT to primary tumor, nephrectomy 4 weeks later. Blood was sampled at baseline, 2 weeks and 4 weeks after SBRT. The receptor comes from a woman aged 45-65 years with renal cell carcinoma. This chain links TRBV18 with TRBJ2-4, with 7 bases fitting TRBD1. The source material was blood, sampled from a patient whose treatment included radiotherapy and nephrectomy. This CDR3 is CASSSTGARGNIQYF. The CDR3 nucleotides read TGTGCCAGCTCATCCACAGGGGCGCGAGGAAACATTCAGTACTTC. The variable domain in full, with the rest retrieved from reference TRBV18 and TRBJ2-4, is NAGVMQNPRHLVRRRGQEARLRCSPMKGHSHVYWYRQLPEEGLKFMVYLQKENIIDESGMPKERFSAEFPKEGPSILRIQQVVRGDSAAYFCASSSTGARGNIQYFGAGTRLSVL.